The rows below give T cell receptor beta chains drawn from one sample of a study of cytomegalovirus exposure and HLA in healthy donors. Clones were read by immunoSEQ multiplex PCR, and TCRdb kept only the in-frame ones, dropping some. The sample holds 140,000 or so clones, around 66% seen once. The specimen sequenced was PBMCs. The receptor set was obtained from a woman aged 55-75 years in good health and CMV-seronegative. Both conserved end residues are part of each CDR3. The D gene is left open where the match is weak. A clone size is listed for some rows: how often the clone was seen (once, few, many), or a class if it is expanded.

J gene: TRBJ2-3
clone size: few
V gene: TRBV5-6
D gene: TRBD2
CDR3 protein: CASSFELAGPAGTDTQYF
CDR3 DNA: TGTGCCAGCAGCTTCGAACTAGCGGGACCCGCGGGCACAGATACGCAGTATTTT

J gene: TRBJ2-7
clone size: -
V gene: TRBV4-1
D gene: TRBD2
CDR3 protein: CASSQDAGGPSYEQYF
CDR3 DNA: TGCGCCAGCAGCCAAGATGCGGGGGGGCCTTCCTACGAGCAGTACTTC

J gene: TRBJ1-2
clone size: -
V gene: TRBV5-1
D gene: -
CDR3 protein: CASSLTLPGTSTLYGYTF
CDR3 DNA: TGCGCCAGCAGCTTGACCCTTCCCGGGACATCGACCCTCTATGGCTACACCTTC

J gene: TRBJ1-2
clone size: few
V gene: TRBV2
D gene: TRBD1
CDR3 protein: CASSAFRTGSRGYTF
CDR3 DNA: TGTGCCAGCAGTGCCTTTCGGACAGGCTCAAGGGGCTACACCTTC

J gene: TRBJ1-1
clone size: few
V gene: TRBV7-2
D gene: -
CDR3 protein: CASSATGYEAFF
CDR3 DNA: TGTGCCAGCAGCGCCACAGGGTATGAAGCTTTCTTT

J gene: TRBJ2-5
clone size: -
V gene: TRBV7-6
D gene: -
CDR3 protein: CASTKGQGEETQYF
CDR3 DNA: TGTGCCAGCACTAAGGGGCAGGGGGAGGAAACCCAGTACTTC

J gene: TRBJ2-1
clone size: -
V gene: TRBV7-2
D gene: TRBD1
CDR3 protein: CASSLQGNRDEQFF
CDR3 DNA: TGTGCCAGCAGCCTACAGGGGAATCGCGATGAGCAGTTCTTC

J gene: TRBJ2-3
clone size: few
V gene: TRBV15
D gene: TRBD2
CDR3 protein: CATSRDLSGGRGTDTQYF
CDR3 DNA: TGTGCCACCAGCAGAGATCTTAGCGGGGGGCGGGGCACAGATACGCAGTATTTT

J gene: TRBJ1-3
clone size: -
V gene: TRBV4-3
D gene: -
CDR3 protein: CASSQDREGSGNTIYF
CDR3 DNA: TGCGCCAGCAGCCAAGATAGGGAGGGCTCTGGAAACACCATATATTTT

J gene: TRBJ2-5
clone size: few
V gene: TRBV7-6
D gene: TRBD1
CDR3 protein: CASSSTGGGGTQYF
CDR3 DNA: TGTGCCAGCAGCTCGACAGGGGGCGGAGGGACCCAGTACTTC

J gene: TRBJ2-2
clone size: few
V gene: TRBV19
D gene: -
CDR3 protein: CASSARQIGELFF
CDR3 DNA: TGTGCCAGTAGTGCCCGCCAGATCGGGGAGCTGTTTTTT

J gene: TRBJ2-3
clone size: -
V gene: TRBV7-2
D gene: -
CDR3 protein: CASSLAAGVNTQYF
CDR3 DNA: TGTGCCAGCAGCTTAGCCGCAGGGGTAAATACGCAGTATTTT

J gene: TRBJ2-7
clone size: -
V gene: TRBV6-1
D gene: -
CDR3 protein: CASSPRGGFPGEQYF
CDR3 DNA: TGTGCCAGCAGTCCCCGAGGAGGGTTCCCAGGCGAGCAGTACTTC

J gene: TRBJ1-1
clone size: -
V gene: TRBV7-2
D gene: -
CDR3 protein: CASSQGNRKAFF
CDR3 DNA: TGTGCCAGCAGCCAGGGGAATCGGAAAGCTTTCTTT

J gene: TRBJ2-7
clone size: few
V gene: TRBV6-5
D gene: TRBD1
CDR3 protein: CASRSTGGLYEQYF
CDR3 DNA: TGTGCCAGCCGGTCGACAGGGGGGTTGTACGAGCAGTACTTC

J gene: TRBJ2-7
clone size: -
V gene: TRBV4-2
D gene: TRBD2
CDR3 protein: CASSQERLAESYEQYF
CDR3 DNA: TGTGCCAGCAGCCAAGAGAGACTAGCGGAATCCTACGAGCAGTACTTC

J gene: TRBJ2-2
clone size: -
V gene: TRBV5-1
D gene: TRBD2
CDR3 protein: CASSFLAGGTGELFF
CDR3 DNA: TGCGCCAGCAGCTTTTTAGCGGGGGGCACCGGGGAGCTGTTTTTT

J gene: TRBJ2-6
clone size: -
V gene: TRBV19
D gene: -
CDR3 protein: CASSAQSSGANVLTF
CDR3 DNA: TGTGCCAGTAGTGCACAGTCCTCTGGGGCCAACGTCCTGACTTTC

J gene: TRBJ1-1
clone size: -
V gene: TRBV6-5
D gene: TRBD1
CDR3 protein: CASRGDRALTEAFF
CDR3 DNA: TGTGCCAGCAGGGGGGACAGGGCCCTCACTGAAGCTTTCTTT

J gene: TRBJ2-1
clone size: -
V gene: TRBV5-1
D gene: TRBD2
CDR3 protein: CASSRGTSGISSYNEQFF
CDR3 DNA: TGCGCCAGCAGCCGAGGGACTAGCGGGATAAGCTCCTACAATGAGCAGTTCTTC

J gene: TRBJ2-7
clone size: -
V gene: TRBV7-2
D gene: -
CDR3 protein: CASSSDTASVLEQYF
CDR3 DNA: TGTGCCAGCAGCTCAGACACCGCCTCTGTCCTGGAGCAGTACTTC

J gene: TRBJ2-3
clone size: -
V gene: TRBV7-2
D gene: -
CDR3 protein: CASSFYHTDTQYF
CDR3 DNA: TGTGCCAGCAGCTTCTATCACACAGATACGCAGTATTTT

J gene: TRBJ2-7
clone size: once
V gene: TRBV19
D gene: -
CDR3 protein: CASLSTDYEQYF
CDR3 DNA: TGTGCCAGTCTCTCGACAGACTACGAGCAGTACTTC

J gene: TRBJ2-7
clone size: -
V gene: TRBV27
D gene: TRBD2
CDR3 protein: CASSFAAGGPVYEQYF
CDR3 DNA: TGTGCCAGCAGTTTTGCTGCGGGAGGGCCGGTCTACGAGCAGTACTTC

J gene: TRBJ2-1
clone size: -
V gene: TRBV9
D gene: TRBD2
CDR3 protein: CASSVTGTRDNEQFF
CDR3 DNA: TGTGCCAGCAGCGTAACCGGGACTAGGGACAATGAGCAGTTCTTC

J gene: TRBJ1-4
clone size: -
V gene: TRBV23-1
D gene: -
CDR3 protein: CASSQAPGTTNEKLFF
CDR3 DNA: TGCGCCAGCAGTCAGGCCCCGGGGACAACTAATGAAAAACTGTTTTTT